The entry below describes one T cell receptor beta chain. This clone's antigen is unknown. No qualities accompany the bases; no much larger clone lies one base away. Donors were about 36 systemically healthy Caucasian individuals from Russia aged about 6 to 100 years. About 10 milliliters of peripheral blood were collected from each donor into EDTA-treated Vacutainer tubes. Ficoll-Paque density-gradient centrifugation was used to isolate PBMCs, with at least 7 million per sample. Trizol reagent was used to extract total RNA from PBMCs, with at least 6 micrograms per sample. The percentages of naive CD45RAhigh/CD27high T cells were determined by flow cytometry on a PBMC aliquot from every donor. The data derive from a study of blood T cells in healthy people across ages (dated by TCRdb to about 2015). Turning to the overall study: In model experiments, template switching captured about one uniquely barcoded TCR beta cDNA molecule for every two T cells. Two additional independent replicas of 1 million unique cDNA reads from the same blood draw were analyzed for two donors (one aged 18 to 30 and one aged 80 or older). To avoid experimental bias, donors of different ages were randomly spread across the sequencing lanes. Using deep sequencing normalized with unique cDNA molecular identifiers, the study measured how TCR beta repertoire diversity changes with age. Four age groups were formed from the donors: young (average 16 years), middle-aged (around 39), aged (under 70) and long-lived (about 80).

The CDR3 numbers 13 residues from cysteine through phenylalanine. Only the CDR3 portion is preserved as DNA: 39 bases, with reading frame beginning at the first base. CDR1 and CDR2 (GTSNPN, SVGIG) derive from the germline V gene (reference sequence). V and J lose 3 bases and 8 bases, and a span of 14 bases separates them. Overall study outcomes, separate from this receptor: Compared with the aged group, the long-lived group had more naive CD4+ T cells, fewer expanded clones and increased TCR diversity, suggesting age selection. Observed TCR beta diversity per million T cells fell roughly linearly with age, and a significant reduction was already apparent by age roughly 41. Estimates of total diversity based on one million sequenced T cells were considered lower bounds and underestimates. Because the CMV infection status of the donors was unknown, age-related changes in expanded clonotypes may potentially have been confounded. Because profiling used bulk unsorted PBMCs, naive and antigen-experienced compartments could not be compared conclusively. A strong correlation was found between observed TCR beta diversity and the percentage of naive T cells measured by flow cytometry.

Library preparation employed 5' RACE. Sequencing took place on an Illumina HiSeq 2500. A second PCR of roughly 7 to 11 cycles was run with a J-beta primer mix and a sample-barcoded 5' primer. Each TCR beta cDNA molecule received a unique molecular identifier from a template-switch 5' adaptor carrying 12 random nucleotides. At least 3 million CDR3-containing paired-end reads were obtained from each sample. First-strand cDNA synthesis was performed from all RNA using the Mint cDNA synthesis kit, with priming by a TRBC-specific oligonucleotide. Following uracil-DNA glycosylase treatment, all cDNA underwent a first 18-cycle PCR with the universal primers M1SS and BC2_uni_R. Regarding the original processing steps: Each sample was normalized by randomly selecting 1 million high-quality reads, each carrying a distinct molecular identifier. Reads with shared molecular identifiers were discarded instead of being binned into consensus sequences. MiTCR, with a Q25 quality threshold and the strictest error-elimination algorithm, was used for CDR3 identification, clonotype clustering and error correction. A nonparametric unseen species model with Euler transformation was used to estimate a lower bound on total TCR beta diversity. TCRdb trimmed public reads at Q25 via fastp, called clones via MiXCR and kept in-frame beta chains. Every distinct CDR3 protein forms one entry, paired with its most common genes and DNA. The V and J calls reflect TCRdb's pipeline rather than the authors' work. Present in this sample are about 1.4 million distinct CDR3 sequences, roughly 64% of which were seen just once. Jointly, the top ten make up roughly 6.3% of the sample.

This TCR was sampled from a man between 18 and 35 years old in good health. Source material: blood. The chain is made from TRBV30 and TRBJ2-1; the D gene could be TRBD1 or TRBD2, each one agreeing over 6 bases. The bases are TGTGCCTGGAGACTTCGAGGGGGGCATGAGCAGTTCTTC. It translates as CAWRLRGGHEQFF.